This T cell receptor (beta chain) came from a study of STAT5B mutations in CD4+ large granular lymphocyte leukemia. Of note for this clone: The antigen remains undetermined.

Study-level findings and limits: No patients shared main leukemic clonotypes, though roughly 27% appeared at low frequency elsewhere. Top patient clones used TRBV06 genes more often: 8/27 versus 2/35 in controls.

The assay was run at survey level. Produced via immunoSEQ multiplex PCR; TCRdb's table is partial and in-frame only. The sample has some 35,000 clones, roughly 65% seen once. CDR3 length equals 10 residues. V was cut by 5 bases and J by 3 bases, with 1 base left in between. In germline, CDR1 is SNHLY, CDR2 FYNNEI. The sample taken for sequencing was CD4+ T cells from blood buffy coats. V usage is TRBV2 and J usage is TRBJ2-5; D is ambiguous. The source of this sequence is a human donor in good health. For the CDR3, the DNA is TGTGCCAGCAGTAAAGAGACCCAGTACTTC. It is translated as CASSKETQYF. Full variable domain (missing parts from reference TRBV2 and TRBJ2-5): EPEVTQTPSHQVTQMGQEVILRCVPISNHLYFYWYRQILGQKVEFLVSFYNNEISEKSEIFDDQFSVERPDGSNFTLKIRSTKLEDSAMYFCASSKETQYFGPGTRLLVL.